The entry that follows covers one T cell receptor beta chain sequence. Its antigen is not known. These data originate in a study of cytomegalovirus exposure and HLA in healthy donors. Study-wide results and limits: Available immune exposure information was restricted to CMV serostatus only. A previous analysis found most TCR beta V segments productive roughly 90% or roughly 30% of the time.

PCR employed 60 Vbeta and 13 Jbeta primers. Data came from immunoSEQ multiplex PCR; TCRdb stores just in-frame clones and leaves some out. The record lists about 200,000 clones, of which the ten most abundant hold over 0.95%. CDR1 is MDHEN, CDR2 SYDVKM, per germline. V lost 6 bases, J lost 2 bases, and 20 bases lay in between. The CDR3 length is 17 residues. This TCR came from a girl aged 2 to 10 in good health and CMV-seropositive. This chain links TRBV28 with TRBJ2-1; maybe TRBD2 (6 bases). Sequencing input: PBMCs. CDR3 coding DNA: TGTGCCAGCAGCAGAGGGACTTTACATCAAGCCTACAATGAGCAGTTCTTC. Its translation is CASSRGTLHQAYNEQFF.